This passage covers 5 T cell receptor beta chains from one sample sequenced in a study of T-cell reconstitution after alpha-beta-depleted transplantation in children. For TCRbeta, the library was prepared with unique molecular identifiers. MiXCR, applied by TCRdb to the PCR reads, yields one record per CDR3 protein. The repertoire consists of hundreds of thousands of distinct CDR3 sequences, with roughly 13% occurring once and the leading ten covering over 2%. The sample was PBMCs, mostly from graft donor cells, taken 360 days after TCRalphabeta/CD19-depleted stem cell transplant. The source of these receptors is a male patient younger than 18 who had a stem cell transplant for acute myeloid leukemia, so the T cells may come from the graft donor.

CDR3 sequence: CASSQAGLAGRDEQFF. The CDR3 bases are TGTGCCAGCAGCCAAGCCGGACTAGCGGGAAGGGATGAGCAGTTCTTC. The chain employs TRBV3-1 and TRBJ2-1, with 12 positions matching TRBD2. V shed 1 base and J 8 bases; nucleotides not matched to a gene: 6. The CDR3 is 16 residues long. CDR1 LGHDT and CDR2 YNNKEL come from the germline V gene (reference sequence).

This chain uses TRBV28 with TRBJ1-2, with 7 nucleotides matching TRBD1. Germline values: CDR1 MDHEN, CDR2 SYDVKM. With 7 bases clipped from V and 2 bases from J, the junction kept 4 bases outside the gene matches. This CDR3 is 13 amino acids long. The DNA of the CDR3 is TGTGCCAGCATGGGGACAGCCAACTATGGCTACACCTTC. Its protein is CASMGTANYGYTF.

This clonotype was found a few times. This sequence joins TRBV4-3 and TRBJ2-2, with D possibly being TRBD2 (6 bases). The germline V gene has CDR1 LGHNA and CDR2 YSLEER. This CDR3 is built from 18 residues. The V and J ends lost 2 bases and 4 bases respectively, with 20 bases between them. CDR3 protein: CASSQLRDSSGVTGELFF. DNA of the CDR3: TGCGCCAGCAGCCAACTAAGGGACTCCAGCGGAGTCACCGGGGAGCTGTTTTTT.

The chain employs TRBV5-5 and TRBJ2-5; D remains unclear. V gave up 4 bases and J gave up 4 bases, with 20 bases separating them. CDR1 and CDR2 (germline): SGHKS, YYEKEE (reference sequence). This CDR3 is 16 amino acids long. CDR3 region: CASSPIGLTNGETQYF. The CDR3 region has the DNA TGTGCCAGCAGCCCCATAGGGCTGACAAACGGAGAGACCCAGTACTTC. Full variable domain (rest looked up from reference TRBV5-5 and TRBJ2-5): DAGVTQSPTHLIKTRGQQVTLRCSPISGHKSVSWYQQVLGQGPQFIFQYYEKEERGRGNFPDRFSARQFPNYSSELNVNALLLGDSALYLCASSPIGLTNGETQYFGPGTRLLVL.

This clonotype appeared many times. The rearrangement joins TRBV29-1 to TRBJ1-2; TRBD1 aligns across 9 bases. V lost 7 bases and J lost 6; bases outside the gene matches: 3. The germline V gene encodes CDR1 SQVTM and CDR2 ANQGSEA. The CDR3 is 11 residues long. The CDR3 reads CSAWTGDGYTF. CDR3 DNA sequence: TGCAGCGCCTGGACAGGGGATGGCTACACCTTC.